The rows below give T cell receptor beta chains drawn from one sample of a study of T cells in localized non-small cell lung cancer. TCRdb's copy holds only in-frame clones and misses some; the assay was immunoSEQ multiplex PCR. The table has approximately 31,000 clones, under 95% seen once. The input for sequencing was peripheral blood, taken before any cancer treatment. Receptors originate from a woman between 35 and 70 years old with stage I lung adenocarcinoma. The CDR3 runs from the conserved cysteine through the conserved F or W. D genes are given only for firm matches. Size tells how often a clone was seen (once, few, many) or the class of an expanded clone, and some rows leave it out.

length	size	D	J	V	CDR3	DNA
15	once	.	TRBJ1-1	TRBV14	CASSRHLGLNTEAFF	TGTGCCAGCAGCCGCCACCTGGGACTGAACACTGAAGCTTTCTTT
12	few	.	TRBJ1-1	TRBV5-1	CASSPRDTEAFF	TGCGCCAGCAGCCCTCGAGACACTGAAGCTTTCTTT
16	.	TRBD2	TRBJ2-3	TRBV5-1	CASSSLGLGLGDTQYF	TGCGCCAGCAGCTCTCTAGGACTAGGCTTGGGAGATACGCAGTATTTT
12	.	.	TRBJ1-2	TRBV9	CASSPPAAGYTF	TGTGCCAGCAGCCCTCCGGCAGCGGGTTACACCTTC
14	.	.	TRBJ1-2	TRBV18	CASSPNLGFGGYTF	TGTGCCAGCTCACCCAACTTGGGGTTCGGTGGCTACACCTTC
14	.	TRBD1	TRBJ2-7	TRBV12-5	CASGLGGQAYEQYF	TGTGCTAGTGGTTTGGGGGGACAGGCCTACGAGCAGTACTTC
13	.	.	TRBJ1-4	TRBV18	CASSRGIDEKLFF	TGTGCCAGCTCACGGGGGATCGATGAAAAACTGTTTTTT
16	.	TRBD1	TRBJ2-3	TRBV5-4	CASSLAGTVYTDTQYF	TGTGCCAGCAGCTTGGCCGGGACAGTTTACACAGATACGCAGTATTTT
12	.	.	TRBJ2-5	TRBV29-1	CSVVQGSETQYF	TGCAGCGTCGTCCAGGGTTCAGAGACCCAGTACTTC
15	.	TRBD1	TRBJ2-7	TRBV19	CASKTGDSQFYEQYF	TGTGCCAGCAAGACCGGGGACAGCCAATTCTACGAGCAGTACTTC
20	.	TRBD1	TRBJ2-2	TRBV19	CASTTSRYQGDRGSPGELFF	TGTGCCAGTACCACATCCAGGTACCAGGGGGACAGGGGATCCCCCGGGGAGCTGTTTTTT
15	.	TRBD2	TRBJ2-7	TRBV25-1	CASSPRGLAGNEQYF	TGTGCCAGCAGTCCTCGAGGACTAGCGGGAAACGAGCAGTACTTC
15	.	.	TRBJ1-4	TRBV4-1	CASSQDSTRGEKLFF	TGCGCCAGCAGCCAAGACTCTACGAGGGGGGAAAAACTGTTTTTT
15	.	.	TRBJ2-5	TRBV28	CASRLSGAQMGTQYF	TGTGCCAGCAGACTATCAGGGGCTCAGATGGGGACCCAGTACTTC
16	.	.	TRBJ2-3	TRBV18	CASSPVETRPTDTQYF	TGTGCCAGCTCACCCGTAGAGACACGGCCCACAGATACGCAGTATTTT
17	.	.	TRBJ2-4	TRBV28	CASRSKHSALDGTIQYF	TGTGCCAGCAGGTCCAAGCACTCGGCCCTTGACGGTACCATTCAGTACTTC
16	.	.	TRBJ1-2	TRBV11-3	CASSGGSPAGRAGYTF	TGTGCCAGCAGCGGAGGATCACCCGCGGGTCGAGCTGGCTACACCTTC
15	.	.	TRBJ2-6	TRBV7-6	CASSPGAIGANVLTF	TGTGCCAGCAGCCCTGGGGCAATTGGGGCCAACGTCCTGACTTTC
14	.	.	TRBJ1-1	TRBV5-1	CASSFIPGSGEAFF	TGCGCCAGCAGCTTCATTCCGGGAAGTGGTGAAGCTTTCTTT
8	.	.	TRBJ2-7	TRBV6-8	CERGEQYF	TGTGAGAGGGGGGAGCAGTACTTC
15	.	TRBD1	TRBJ1-1	TRBV19	CASSLPTGGNTEAFF	TGTGCCAGTAGTCTCCCGACAGGGGGGAACACTGAAGCTTTCTTT
15	.	.	TRBJ1-5	TRBV7-6	CASSPVAGAHQPQHF	TGTGCCAGCAGCCCGGTGGCAGGGGCACATCAGCCCCAGCATTTT
15	.	TRBD2	TRBJ2-2	TRBV19	CASIGTSEGTGELFF	TGTGCCAGTATCGGGACTAGCGAGGGCACCGGGGAGCTGTTTTTT
15	.	.	TRBJ2-1	TRBV19	CASTIGGAGGDEQFF	TGTGCCAGTACCATAGGAGGGGCCGGGGGCGATGAGCAGTTCTTC
15	.	.	TRBJ2-7	TRBV11-3	CASSLGQGRAYEQYF	TGTGCCAGCAGCTTAGGGCAGGGCCGGGCCTACGAGCAGTACTTC
15	.	.	TRBJ2-7	TRBV7-9	CASSLEGTGLYEQYF	TGTGCCAGCAGCCTGGAGGGAACCGGGCTCTACGAGCAGTACTTC
14	.	TRBD2	TRBJ2-7	TRBV5-1	CASSLTSGTSEQYF	TGCGCCAGCAGCTTAACGTCAGGGACTAGTGAGCAGTACTTC
15	once	TRBD1	TRBJ1-5	TRBV2	CASRLNGQGNQPQHF	TGTGCCAGCAGGCTCAACGGACAGGGCAATCAGCCCCAGCATTTT
12	.	.	TRBJ2-7	TRBV6-5	CASSTGIYEQYF	TGTGCCAGCAGCACCGGGATCTACGAGCAGTACTTC
15	.	.	TRBJ2-7	TRBV5-6	CASSLPGTPSYEQYF	TGTGCCAGCAGCTTGCCGGGTACCCCATCCTACGAGCAGTACTTC
15	.	.	TRBJ1-4	TRBV18	CASSPGTGGSEKLFF	TGTGCCAGCTCACCCGGTACGGGGGGTAGTGAAAAACTGTTTTTT
13	once	.	TRBJ2-6	TRBV27	CASRESGANVLTF	TGTGCCAGCAGGGAATCTGGGGCCAACGTCCTGACTTTC
16	.	TRBD1	TRBJ1-3	TRBV19	CASTPSGGRQGHTIYF	TGTGCCAGTACTCCTTCCGGAGGGAGACAGGGCCACACCATATATTTT
15	.	TRBD1	TRBJ1-5	TRBV5-1	CASSRTTGEDQPQHF	TGCGCCAGCAGTAGGACCACAGGGGAGGATCAGCCCCAGCATTTT
15	.	.	TRBJ2-5	TRBV6-6	CASSLIPDGQETQYF	TGTGCCAGCAGTCTTATACCGGACGGCCAAGAGACCCAGTACTTC
15	once	TRBD1	TRBJ1-1	TRBV7-9	CASRDTGGSNTEAFF	TGTGCCAGCAGGGATACAGGGGGGTCGAACACTGAAGCTTTCTTT
15	.	.	TRBJ1-1	TRBV11-2	CASSPWGATNTEAFF	TGTGCCAGCAGCCCCTGGGGGGCTACGAACACTGAAGCTTTCTTT
13	.	.	TRBJ1-2	TRBV5-6	CASSEEGVLGYTF	TGTGCCAGCAGTGAAGAGGGGGTTTTAGGCTACACCTTC
14	.	.	TRBJ1-1	TRBV27	CASSLSWANTEAFF	TGTGCCAGCAGTTTATCTTGGGCGAACACTGAAGCTTTCTTT
14	.	TRBD2	TRBJ2-7	TRBV13	CASRVAGHSLGQYF	TGTGCCAGCCGAGTAGCGGGCCATTCTCTAGGGCAGTACTTC
16	.	.	TRBJ2-3	TRBV11-3	CASSFLRGAGTDTQYF	TGTGCCAGCAGCTTTTTAAGGGGGGCGGGCACAGATACGCAGTATTTT
14	.	TRBD1	TRBJ1-5	TRBV25-1	CASRGQGSNQPQHF	TGTGCCAGCAGGGGACAGGGGAGCAATCAGCCCCAGCATTTT
17	.	TRBD2	TRBJ2-3	TRBV7-9	CASSPGVMVAGTDTQYF	TGTGCCAGCAGTCCTGGTGTGATGGTAGCGGGAACAGATACGCAGTATTTT
15	.	TRBD1	TRBJ2-2	TRBV7-3	CASSLSRGSTGELFF	TGTGCCAGCAGCTTGAGCAGGGGGAGCACCGGGGAGCTGTTTTTT
15	.	TRBD1	TRBJ1-2	TRBV19	CASSIVGGAPLGYTF	TGTGCCAGTAGTATAGTAGGGGGCGCACCTTTGGGCTACACCTTC
15	.	.	TRBJ1-2	TRBV4-3	CASSLVGAGNYGYTF	TGCGCCAGCAGCCTTGTTGGGGCAGGGAACTATGGCTACACCTTC
15	.	TRBD2	TRBJ2-3	TRBV5-1	CASSPVAGGTDTQYF	TGCGCCAGCAGCCCTGTAGCGGGGGGCACAGATACGCAGTATTTT
17	.	TRBD1	TRBJ1-1	TRBV14	CASSQIRGGQMNTEAFF	TGTGCCAGCAGCCAAATCCGGGGGGGACAGATGAACACTGAAGCTTTCTTT
13	.	.	TRBJ1-1	TRBV18	CASSMTENTEAFF	TGTGCCAGCTCAATGACAGAGAACACTGAAGCTTTCTTT